Included here is one T cell receptor (beta chain) sequence, with context. Its matching antigen is unknown. The data derive from a study of cytomegalovirus exposure and HLA in healthy donors. Study outcomes and limitations: Certain sequence variants were highly shared and formed a cluster, and this cluster was likely a sequencing artifact. Cytomegalovirus-associated status was assigned to about 180 TCR beta chains. Earlier analysis found most TCR beta V segments productive about 90% or about 30% of the time.

Primers for the PCR totalled 60 Vbeta and 13 Jbeta. Libraries were prepared by immunoSEQ multiplex PCR; TCRdb keeps only in-frame clonotypes and omits some of them. Of fewer than 140,000 clones detected, 71% appear once; the ten largest clones hold 2.5% to 3.5%. The CDR3 runs 15 residues. Germline V lookup: CDR1 LNHDA, CDR2 SQIVND (reference sequence). The V and J ends lost 9 bases and 2 bases, in that order; junction bases with no gene match: 8. In nominal health when sampled, donors likely had unrecorded immune exposures nonetheless. Sequences were obtained from PBMCs. The TCR originated in a female donor in good health and CMV-seronegative. This sequence joins TRBV19 and TRBJ1-1; 11 bases agree with TRBD1. The CDR3 spells CASTIGTGGNTEAFF. CDR3 DNA: TGTGCCAGCACAATCGGGACAGGGGGTAACACTGAAGCTTTCTTT.